The following is a TCR beta chain sequence with its context. Its specificity is not known. The sample belongs to a study of shared clonotypes between healthy human individuals. Regarding the study as a whole: The expectation was that sequencing depth would affect clonotype sharing among donors. Sorted-subset sequencing was shown by rarefaction to be incomplete despite large depth. Compared with memory subsets, naive subsets generally had larger estimated richness.

The protocol was immunoSEQ multiplex PCR, while the TCRdb copy is restricted to in-frame clones and leaves out a portion. Altogether 560,000 or so clones are present, 95% to 97% being singletons, with the ten largest covering less than 0.12%. The germline V gene encodes CDR1 SNHLY and CDR2 FYNNEI. Trimming left V 6 bases short and J 1 base short, with 9 bases between. The CDR3 is 13 residues long. Only CD45RO-negative cells positively selected for CCR7 counted as naive CD8 cells, so terminally differentiated effector memory CD45RA+ cells were excluded. Adult Caucasians living in Nashville, Tennessee made up all of the donors.

Material for sequencing was naive CD8+ T cells sorted from blood. This chain connects TRBV2 to TRBJ1-1; tentative D call: TRBD1 (5 bases). The TCR originated in a woman in her twenties or thirties in good health. The CDR3 loop is CASSIGTNTEAFF. The CDR3 nucleotides read TGTGCCAGCAGCATCGGGACGAACACTGAAGCTTTCTTT.